These T cell receptor beta chains were read from a single sample in a study of cytomegalovirus exposure and HLA in healthy donors. Method: immunoSEQ multiplex PCR; TCRdb's copy keeps in-frame clones and lacks some. In the table there are 180,000 or so clones, approximately 86% of which are singletons. Specimen: PBMCs. These receptors were obtained from a man between 25 and 39 years old in good health and CMV-seropositive. CDR3s include the opening cysteine and the closing phenylalanine or tryptophan. A D gene is named only where the DNA matches it firmly. Clone size is given for some rows only: seen once, a few or many times, or a class if the clone is expanded.

clone size	V gene	D gene	J gene	CDR3 DNA	CDR3 protein
-	TRBV6-5	TRBD2	TRBJ2-1	TGTGCCAGCAGTTACGAAGCGGGGGGCCGGAACAATGAGCAGTTCTTC	CASSYEAGGRNNEQFF
-	TRBV29-1	-	TRBJ1-5	TGCAGCGTTCTCACAGGGAATAGCAATCAGCCCCAGCATTTT	CSVLTGNSNQPQHF
-	TRBV5-1	-	TRBJ1-1	TGCGCCAGCAGCTCCCCGACAGTTCTCGGCGACACTGAAGCTTTCTTT	CASSSPTVLGDTEAFF
-	TRBV7-2	-	TRBJ1-5	TGTGCCAGCAGCTGGGGTTCGGGCAATCAGCCCCAGCATTTT	CASSWGSGNQPQHF
-	TRBV14	TRBD2	TRBJ2-7	TGTGCCAGCAGCCGAGGGAGCGGGAGGACCTACGAGCAGTACTTC	CASSRGSGRTYEQYF
-	TRBV15	-	TRBJ1-2	TGTGCCACCAGCAGAGATCGCGGTAACTATGGCTACACCTTC	CATSRDRGNYGYTF
-	TRBV29-1	-	TRBJ2-7	TGCAGCGTTGTTCCAGGGGAAGCAGGAGCCTACGAGCAGTACTTC	CSVVPGEAGAYEQYF
-	TRBV2	-	TRBJ2-4	TGTGCCAGCACTAGCCTACTTACCCTAGCCAAAAACATTCAGTACTTC	CASTSLLTLAKNIQYF
-	TRBV6-1	-	TRBJ2-1	TGTGCCAGCAGTGAAGAAAGGAAGTATCGCGACAATGAGCAGTTCTTC	CASSEERKYRDNEQFF
-	TRBV7-6	TRBD2	TRBJ2-7	TGTGCCAGCAGCGCGGGACTAGCGGGAGAGGGGTCCTACGAGCAGTACTTC	CASSAGLAGEGSYEQYF
-	TRBV9	TRBD1	TRBJ1-1	TGTGCCAGCAGCGAGGCAGGGGGCAACCTCGACGAAGCTTTCTTT	CASSEAGGNLDEAFF
-	TRBV19	TRBD2	TRBJ2-2	TGTGCCAGTAGTACACCCCCGACTAGCGGGAGGGCCGCGGCCGGGGAGCTGTTTTTT	CASSTPPTSGRAAAGELFF
-	TRBV6-1	TRBD2	TRBJ2-2	TGTGCCAGCAGTGAAGCCGAACCTAGCGGGAGGGCCCTCGGCACCGGGGAGCTGTTTTTT	CASSEAEPSGRALGTGELFF
-	TRBV25-1	-	TRBJ1-5	TGTGCCAGCATGGACCAGCCCCAGCATTTT	CASMDQPQHF
-	TRBV7-9	-	TRBJ2-5	TGTGCCAGCACCTCAACCGGTACCGGGGAGACCCAGTACTTC	CASTSTGTGETQYF
-	TRBV7-2	-	TRBJ2-7	TGTGCCAGCAGCCGACAGATGGGGCCCTACGAGCAGTACTTC	CASSRQMGPYEQYF
-	TRBV2	TRBD1	TRBJ1-5	TGTGCCAGCAGGGACGGGACAGGGCGCCCGGGGGGGCCCCAGCATTTT	CASRDGTGRPGGPQHF
few	TRBV2	TRBD1	TRBJ2-2	TGTGCCAGCAACCGACAGGGGATGGCCGGGGAGCTGTTTTTT	CASNRQGMAGELFF
few	TRBV11-3	-	TRBJ2-1	TGTGCCAGCAGCTTCGATTACTCCTACAATGAGCAGTTCTTC	CASSFDYSYNEQFF
once	TRBV5-3	-	TRBJ1-1	TGTGCCAGAACGCCTCAAACTGAAGCTTTCTTT	CARTPQTEAFF
-	TRBV5-1	TRBD2	TRBJ2-1	TGCGCCAGCAGCCCTTACCTAGGACTAGCGGCTGGGGAGCAGTTCTTC	CASSPYLGLAAGEQFF
-	TRBV7-3	TRBD1	TRBJ1-1	TGTGCCAGCAGCTTACAGCCAGGGGGTCGCACTGAAGCTTTCTTT	CASSLQPGGRTEAFF
-	TRBV11-3	-	TRBJ2-1	TGTGCCAGCAGCTTACGCTTCGCTGAGCAGTTCTTC	CASSLRFAEQFF
-	TRBV27	-	TRBJ2-3	TGTGCCAGCAGTTTATCAGGCCTATCAACTGATACGCAGTATTTT	CASSLSGLSTDTQYF
once	TRBV19	-	TRBJ1-4	TGTGCCAGCACGCGGGCCGAGCCTGAAAAACTGTTTTTT	CASTRAEPEKLFF
-	TRBV15	-	TRBJ2-2	TGTGCCACCAGCACCGGTTCAAACACCGGGGAGCTGTTTTTT	CATSTGSNTGELFF
-	TRBV5-1	TRBD1	TRBJ1-3	TGCGCCAGCAGCTCCGGGACAGCCTCTGGAAACACCATATATTTT	CASSSGTASGNTIYF
-	TRBV27	-	TRBJ2-4	TGTGCCAGCAGTTTCGGGCAGGGGGCCAAAAACATTCAGTACTTC	CASSFGQGAKNIQYF
-	TRBV5-1	TRBD2	TRBJ2-7	TGCGCCAGCAGCTTAAGCCTAGCGGGGTTGATGGACGAGCAGTACTTC	CASSLSLAGLMDEQYF
once	TRBV7-9	-	TRBJ1-1	TGTGCCAGCAGCCCCCTCCCAGGAGGCACTGAAGCTTTCTTT	CASSPLPGGTEAFF
-	TRBV5-6	-	TRBJ2-5	TGTGCCAGCAGCGGGGTAAACCAAGAGACCCAGTACTTC	CASSGVNQETQYF
-	TRBV7-2	TRBD1	TRBJ2-5	TGTGCCAGCAGCTTAGACAGGGGGCGGGAGACCCAGTACTTC	CASSLDRGRETQYF
-	TRBV7-2	TRBD1	TRBJ2-5	TGTGCCAGCAGCGGGGACAGGGGGCCGGAGACCCAGTACTTC	CASSGDRGPETQYF
-	TRBV2	-	TRBJ1-1	TGTGCCAGCAGTGAAGCGCTGGCACTTGAAGCTTTCTTT	CASSEALALEAFF
-	TRBV4-3	-	TRBJ1-2	TGCGCCAGCAGCCAAGATTCGGGAGGAAATAACTATGGCTACACCTTC	CASSQDSGGNNYGYTF
-	TRBV29-1	-	TRBJ1-2	TGCAGCGTTGAAACACAAAGGGGATATGGCTACACCTTC	CSVETQRGYGYTF
-	TRBV6-1	-	TRBJ2-1	TGTGCCAGCAGTCCCGAGCCTGGGGGGATCGAGTTCTTC	CASSPEPGGIEFF
few	TRBV28	-	TRBJ1-2	TGTGCCAGCAGGGCCGGGGGCTATGGCTACACCTTC	CASRAGGYGYTF
-	TRBV5-1	TRBD2	TRBJ2-7	TGCGCCAGCAGCTTGGCCCCGGGAGGGGGGAGGAGCGCCTACGAGCAGTACTTC	CASSLAPGGGRSAYEQYF
once	TRBV27	TRBD1	TRBJ1-1	TGTGCCAGCAGTTTGGCCCTACAGGGGATCACTGAAGCTTTCTTT	CASSLALQGITEAFF
-	TRBV4-2	-	TRBJ2-1	TGTGCCAGCAGCCAAGATAGGACTAACTATGGTGAGCAGTTCTTC	CASSQDRTNYGEQFF
-	TRBV7-2	-	TRBJ1-2	TGTGCCAGCAGCCCGGCCGGCGACCGAAACTATGGCTACACCTTC	CASSPAGDRNYGYTF
-	TRBV30	-	TRBJ1-2	TGTGCCTGGAGTGTACCCGGCAGGCCCAAGGGCTATGGCTACACCTTC	CAWSVPGRPKGYGYTF
-	TRBV4-1	-	TRBJ1-6	TGCGCCAGCAGCCAAGTTGCGGTTAGCTCCTATAATTCACCCCTCCACTTT	CASSQVAVSSYNSPLHF
-	TRBV27	TRBD2	TRBJ2-7	TGTGCCAGCAGTTTCACGCGGGGGACCTACGAGCAGTACTTC	CASSFTRGTYEQYF
once	TRBV18	-	TRBJ2-7	TGTGCCAGCTCATCATACCTTCCAGGCACCGACGAGCAGTACTTC	CASSSYLPGTDEQYF
once	TRBV6-5	TRBD1	TRBJ1-2	TGTGCCAGCAGTCCGGACAGGGCTTCTTATGGCTACACCTTC	CASSPDRASYGYTF
-	TRBV27	-	TRBJ1-4	TGTGCCAGCAGCCGGGCGACTAGGGGTGAAAAACTGTTTTTT	CASSRATRGEKLFF
-	TRBV27	TRBD1	TRBJ1-1	TGTGCCAGCAGTTTACAGGGGGGGAACACTGAAGCTTTCTTT	CASSLQGGNTEAFF
few	TRBV6-6	TRBD1	TRBJ1-2	TGTGCCAGCAGCCAGGGGGGCGGAGGTAACTATGGCTACACCTTC	CASSQGGGGNYGYTF
few	TRBV5-6	-	TRBJ2-1	TGTGCCAGCAGTTTGCCGGTGCGGGGATCCTACAATGAGCAGTTCTTC	CASSLPVRGSYNEQFF
-	TRBV6-6	-	TRBJ2-7	TGTGCCAGCAGCCCCCGTGGAGGCAGAAGTTACGAGCAGTACTTC	CASSPRGGRSYEQYF
-	TRBV7-2	-	TRBJ2-7	TGTGCCAGCAGCTTAGCTTCCGGGAGCTCCTACGAGCAGTACTTC	CASSLASGSSYEQYF
once	TRBV14	-	TRBJ1-1	TGTGCCAGCAGCCAGGTCGGTTTGAACACTGAAGCTTTCTTT	CASSQVGLNTEAFF
few	TRBV4-1	-	TRBJ1-6	TGCGCCAGCAGCTGGCGGGAGGGGCCCAGTTCACCCCTCCACTTT	CASSWREGPSSPLHF